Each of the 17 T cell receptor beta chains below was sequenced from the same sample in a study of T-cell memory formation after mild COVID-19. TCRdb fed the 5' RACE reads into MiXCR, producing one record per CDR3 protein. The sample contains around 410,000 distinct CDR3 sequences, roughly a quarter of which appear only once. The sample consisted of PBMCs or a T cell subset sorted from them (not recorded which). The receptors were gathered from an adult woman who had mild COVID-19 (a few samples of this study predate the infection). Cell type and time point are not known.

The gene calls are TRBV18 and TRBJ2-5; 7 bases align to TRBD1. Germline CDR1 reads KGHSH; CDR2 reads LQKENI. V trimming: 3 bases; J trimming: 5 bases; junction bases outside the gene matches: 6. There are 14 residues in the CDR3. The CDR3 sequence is CASSPSTGYETQYF. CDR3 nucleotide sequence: TGTGCCAGCTCACCGTCGACAGGGTACGAGACCCAGTACTTC.

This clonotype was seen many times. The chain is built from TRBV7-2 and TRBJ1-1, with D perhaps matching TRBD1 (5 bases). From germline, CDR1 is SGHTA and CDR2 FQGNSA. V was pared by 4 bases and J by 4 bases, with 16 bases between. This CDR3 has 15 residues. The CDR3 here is CASSSPGGARTEAFF. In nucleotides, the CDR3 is TGTGCCAGCAGCTCCCCTGGCGGGGCCCGCACTGAAGCTTTCTTT.

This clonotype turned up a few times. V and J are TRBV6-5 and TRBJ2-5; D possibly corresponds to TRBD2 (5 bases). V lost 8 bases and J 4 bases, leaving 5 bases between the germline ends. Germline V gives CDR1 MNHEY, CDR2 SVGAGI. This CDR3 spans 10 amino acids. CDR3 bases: TGTGCCAGCGGGAGAGAGACCCAGTACTTC. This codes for CASGRETQYF.

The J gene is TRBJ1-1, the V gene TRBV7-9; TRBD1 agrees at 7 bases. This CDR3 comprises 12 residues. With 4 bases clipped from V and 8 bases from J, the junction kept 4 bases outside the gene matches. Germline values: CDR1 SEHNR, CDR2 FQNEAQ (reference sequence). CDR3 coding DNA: TGTGCCAGCAGCTCCGTACAGGGGGAAGCTTTCTTT. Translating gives CASSSVQGEAFF.

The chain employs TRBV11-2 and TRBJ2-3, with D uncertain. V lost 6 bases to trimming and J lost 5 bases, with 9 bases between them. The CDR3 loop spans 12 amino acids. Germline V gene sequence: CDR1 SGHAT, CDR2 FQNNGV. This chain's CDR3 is CASRDLGDTQYF. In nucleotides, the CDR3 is TGTGCCAGCAGGGACCTTGGAGATACGCAGTATTTT.

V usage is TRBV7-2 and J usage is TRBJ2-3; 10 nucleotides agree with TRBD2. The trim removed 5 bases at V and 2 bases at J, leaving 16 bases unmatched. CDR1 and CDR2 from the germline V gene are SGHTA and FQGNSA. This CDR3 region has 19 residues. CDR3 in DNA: TGTGCCAGCAGCCAACATACCACACTAGCGGGATTACACACAGATACGCAGTATTTT. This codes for CASSQHTTLAGLHTDTQYF.

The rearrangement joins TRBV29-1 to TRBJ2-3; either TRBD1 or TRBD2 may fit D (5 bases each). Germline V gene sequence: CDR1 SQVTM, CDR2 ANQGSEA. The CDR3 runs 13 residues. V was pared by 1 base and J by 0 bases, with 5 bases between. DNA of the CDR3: TGCAGCGTTGAAGGGGACAGCACAGATACGCAGTATTTT. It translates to CSVEGDSTDTQYF.

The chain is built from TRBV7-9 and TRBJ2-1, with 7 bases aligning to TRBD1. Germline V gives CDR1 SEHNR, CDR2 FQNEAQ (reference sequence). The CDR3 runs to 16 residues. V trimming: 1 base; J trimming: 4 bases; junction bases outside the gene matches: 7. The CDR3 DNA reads TGTGCCAGCAGCTTAGGTCTCGGGACAGTGTACAATGAGCAGTTCTTC. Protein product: CASSLGLGTVYNEQFF.

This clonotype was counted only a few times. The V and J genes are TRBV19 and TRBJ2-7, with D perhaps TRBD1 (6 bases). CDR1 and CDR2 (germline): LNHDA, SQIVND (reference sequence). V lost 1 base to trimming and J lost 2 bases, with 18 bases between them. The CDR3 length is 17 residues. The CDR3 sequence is CASSIVARGVLPYEQYF. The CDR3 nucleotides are TGTGCCAGTAGTATAGTGGCCAGGGGAGTTCTCCCCTACGAGCAGTACTTC.

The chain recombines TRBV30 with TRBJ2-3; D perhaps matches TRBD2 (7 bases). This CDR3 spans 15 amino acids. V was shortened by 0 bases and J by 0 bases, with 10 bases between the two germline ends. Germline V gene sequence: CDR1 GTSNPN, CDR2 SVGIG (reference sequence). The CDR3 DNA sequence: TGTGCCTGGAGTGTCGGGGGGCCTAGCACAGATACGCAGTATTTT. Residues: CAWSVGGPSTDTQYF.

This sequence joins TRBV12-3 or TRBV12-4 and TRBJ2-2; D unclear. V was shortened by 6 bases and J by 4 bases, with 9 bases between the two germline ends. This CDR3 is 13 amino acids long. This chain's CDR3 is CASRDTPTGELFF. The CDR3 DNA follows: TGTGCCAGCAGAGATACACCCACCGGGGAGCTGTTTTTT.

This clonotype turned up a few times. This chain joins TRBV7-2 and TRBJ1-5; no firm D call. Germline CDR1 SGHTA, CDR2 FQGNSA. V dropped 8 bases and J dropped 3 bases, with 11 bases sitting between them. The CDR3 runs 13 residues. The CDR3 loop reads CASGIGNNQPQHF. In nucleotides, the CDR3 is TGTGCCAGCGGTATTGGTAACAATCAGCCCCAGCATTTT.

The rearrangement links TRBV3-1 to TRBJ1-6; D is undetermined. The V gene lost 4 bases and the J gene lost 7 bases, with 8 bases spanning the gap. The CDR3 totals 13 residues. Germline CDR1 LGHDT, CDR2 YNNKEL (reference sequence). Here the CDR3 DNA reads TGTGCCAGCAGCCCCTCACAGAATTCACCCCTCCACTTT. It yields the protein CASSPSQNSPLHF.

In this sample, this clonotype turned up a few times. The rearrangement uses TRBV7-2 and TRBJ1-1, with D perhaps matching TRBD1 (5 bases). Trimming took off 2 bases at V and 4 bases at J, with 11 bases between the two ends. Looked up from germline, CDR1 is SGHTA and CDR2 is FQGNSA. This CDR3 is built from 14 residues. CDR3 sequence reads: CASSLKRGATEAFF. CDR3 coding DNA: TGTGCCAGCAGCTTAAAGAGGGGCGCCACTGAAGCTTTCTTT.

The CDR3 DNA follows: TGTGCCAGCAGCCCGACAGGGGGGGGTGTCACCTACGAGCAGTACTTC. It specifies CASSPTGGGVTYEQYF. This sequence joins TRBV5-4 and TRBJ2-7, with TRBD1 identical over 9 bases. There are 16 residues in the CDR3. Per germline, CDR1 SGHNT and CDR2 YYREEE (reference sequence). V dropped 4 bases and J dropped 2; count of bases not matched to a gene: 10.

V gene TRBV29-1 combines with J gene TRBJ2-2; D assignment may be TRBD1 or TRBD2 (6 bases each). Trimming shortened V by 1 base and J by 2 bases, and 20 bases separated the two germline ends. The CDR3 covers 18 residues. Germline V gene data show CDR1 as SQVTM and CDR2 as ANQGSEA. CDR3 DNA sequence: TGCAGCGTTGAAGGCATGGACAGTCCCGGGGGAAACACCGGGGAGCTGTTTTTT. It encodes CSVEGMDSPGGNTGELFF.

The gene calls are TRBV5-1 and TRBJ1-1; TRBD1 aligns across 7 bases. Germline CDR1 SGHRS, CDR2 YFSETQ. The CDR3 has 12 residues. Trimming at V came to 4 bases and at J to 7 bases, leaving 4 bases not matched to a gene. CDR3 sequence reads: CASSMGTVEAFF. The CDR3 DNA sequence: TGCGCCAGCAGCATGGGGACAGTTGAAGCTTTCTTT.